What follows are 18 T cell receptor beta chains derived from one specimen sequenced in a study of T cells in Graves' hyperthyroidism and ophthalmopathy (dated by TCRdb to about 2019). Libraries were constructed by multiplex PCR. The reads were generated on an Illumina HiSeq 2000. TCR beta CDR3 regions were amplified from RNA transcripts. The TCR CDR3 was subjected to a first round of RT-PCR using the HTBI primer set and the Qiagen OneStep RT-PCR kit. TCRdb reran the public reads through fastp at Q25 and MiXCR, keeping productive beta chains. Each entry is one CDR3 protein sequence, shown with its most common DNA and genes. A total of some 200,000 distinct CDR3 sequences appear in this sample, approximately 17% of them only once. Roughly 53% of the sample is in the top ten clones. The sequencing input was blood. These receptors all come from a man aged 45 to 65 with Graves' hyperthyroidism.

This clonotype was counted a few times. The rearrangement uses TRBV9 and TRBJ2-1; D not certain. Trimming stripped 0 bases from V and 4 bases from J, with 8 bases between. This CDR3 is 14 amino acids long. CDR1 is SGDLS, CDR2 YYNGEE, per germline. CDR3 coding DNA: TGTGCCAGCAGCGTAGTTTCAGAATACAATGAGCAGTTCTTC. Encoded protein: CASSVVSEYNEQFF. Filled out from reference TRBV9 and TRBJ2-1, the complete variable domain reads DSGVTQTPKHLITATGQRVTLRCSPRSGDLSVYWYQQSLDQGLQFLIQYYNGEERAKGNILERFSAQQFPDLHSELNLSSLELGDSALYFCASSVVSEYNEQFFGPGTRLTVL.

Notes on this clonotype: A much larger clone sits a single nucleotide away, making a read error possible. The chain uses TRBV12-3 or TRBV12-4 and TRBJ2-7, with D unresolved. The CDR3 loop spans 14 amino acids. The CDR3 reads CASNLDGARPEQYF. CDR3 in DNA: TGTGCCAGCAATTTAGATGGCGCCCGGCCCGAGCAGTACTTC.

In nucleotides, the CDR3 is TGTGCCACCAGTGATGTGACAGGGGATGAAGATACGCAGTATTTT. It is translated as CATSDVTGDEDTQYF. The gene calls are TRBV24-1 and TRBJ2-3, with 8 positions matching TRBD1. V gave up 3 bases and J gave up 5 bases; unmatched junction bases: 6. The CDR3 runs 15 residues. CDR1 KGHDR and CDR2 SFDVKD come from the germline V gene.

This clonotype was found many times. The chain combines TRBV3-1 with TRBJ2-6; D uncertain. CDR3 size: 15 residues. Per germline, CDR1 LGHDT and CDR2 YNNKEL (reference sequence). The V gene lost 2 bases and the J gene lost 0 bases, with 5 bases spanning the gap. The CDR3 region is CASSQPSSGANVLTF. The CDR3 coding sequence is TGTGCCAGCAGCCAACCCAGCTCTGGGGCCAACGTCCTGACTTTC.

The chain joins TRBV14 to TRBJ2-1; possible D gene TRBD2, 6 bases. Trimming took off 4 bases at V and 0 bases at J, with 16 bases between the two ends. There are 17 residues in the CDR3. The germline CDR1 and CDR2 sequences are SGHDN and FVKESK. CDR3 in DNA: TGTGCCAGCAGCCTCCTAAGAGTCGGGAGCTCCTACAATGAGCAGTTCTTC. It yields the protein CASSLLRVGSSYNEQFF.

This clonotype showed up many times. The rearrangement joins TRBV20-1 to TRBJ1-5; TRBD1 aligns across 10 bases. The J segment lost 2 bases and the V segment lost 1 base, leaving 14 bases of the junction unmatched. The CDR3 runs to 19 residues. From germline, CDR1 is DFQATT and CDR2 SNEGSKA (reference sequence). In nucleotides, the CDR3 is TGCAGTGCTAGAGCCGTTTCCCTTGGGACAGGGGAGCGCAATCAGCCCCAGCATTTT. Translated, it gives CSARAVSLGTGERNQPQHF.

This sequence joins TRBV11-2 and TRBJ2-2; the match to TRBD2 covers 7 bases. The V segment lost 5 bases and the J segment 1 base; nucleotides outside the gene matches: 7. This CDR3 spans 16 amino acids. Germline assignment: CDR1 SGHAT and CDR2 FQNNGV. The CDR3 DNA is TGTGCCAGCAGCCCGGGGGACTACCAGAACACCGGGGAGCTGTTTTTT. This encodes CASSPGDYQNTGELFF.

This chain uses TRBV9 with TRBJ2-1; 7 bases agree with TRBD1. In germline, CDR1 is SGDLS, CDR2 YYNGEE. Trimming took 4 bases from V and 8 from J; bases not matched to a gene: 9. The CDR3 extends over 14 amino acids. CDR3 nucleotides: TGTGCCAGCAGCCCAGACACAGGGGAAGATGAGCAGTTCTTC. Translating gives CASSPDTGEDEQFF. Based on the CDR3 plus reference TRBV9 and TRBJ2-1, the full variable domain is DSGVTQTPKHLITATGQRVTLRCSPRSGDLSVYWYQQSLDQGLQFLIQYYNGEERAKGNILERFSAQQFPDLHSELNLSSLELGDSALYFCASSPDTGEDEQFFGPGTRLTVL.

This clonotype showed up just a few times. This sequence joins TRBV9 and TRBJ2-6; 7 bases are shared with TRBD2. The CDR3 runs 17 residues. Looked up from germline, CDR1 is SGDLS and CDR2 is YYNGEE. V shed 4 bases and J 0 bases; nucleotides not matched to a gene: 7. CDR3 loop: CASSTSTGGSGANVLTF. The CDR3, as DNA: TGTGCCAGCAGCACCTCAACGGGGGGCTCTGGGGCCAACGTCCTGACTTTC.

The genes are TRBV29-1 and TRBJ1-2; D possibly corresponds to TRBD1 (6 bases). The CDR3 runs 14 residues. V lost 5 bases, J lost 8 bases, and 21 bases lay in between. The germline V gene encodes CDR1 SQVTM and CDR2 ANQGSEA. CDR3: CSVTSPGQYYGYTF. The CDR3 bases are TGCAGCGTTACATCACCTGGACAGTATTACGGCTACACCTTC.

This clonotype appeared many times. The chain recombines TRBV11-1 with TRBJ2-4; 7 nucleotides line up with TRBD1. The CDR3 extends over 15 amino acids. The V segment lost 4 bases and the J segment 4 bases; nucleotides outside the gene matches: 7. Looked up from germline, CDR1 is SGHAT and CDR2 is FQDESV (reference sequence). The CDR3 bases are TGTGCCAGCAGCTCCCCAGGGGGTCCAAAAAACATTCAGTACTTC. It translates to CASSSPGGPKNIQYF.

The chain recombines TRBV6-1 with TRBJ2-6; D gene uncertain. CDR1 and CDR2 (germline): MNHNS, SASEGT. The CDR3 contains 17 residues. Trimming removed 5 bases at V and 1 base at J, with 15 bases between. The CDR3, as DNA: TGTGCCAGCAGTTACTCAATCGTCAGATCTGGGGCCAACGTCCTGACTTTC. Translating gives CASSYSIVRSGANVLTF.

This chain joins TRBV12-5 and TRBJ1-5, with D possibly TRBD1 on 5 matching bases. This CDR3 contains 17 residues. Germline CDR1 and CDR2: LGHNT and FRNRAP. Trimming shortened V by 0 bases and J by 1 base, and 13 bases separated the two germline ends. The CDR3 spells CASGLVTSGLSNQPQHF. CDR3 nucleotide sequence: TGTGCTAGTGGTTTGGTAACCTCAGGGTTGAGCAATCAGCCCCAGCATTTT.

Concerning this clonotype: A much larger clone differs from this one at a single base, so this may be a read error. The CDR3 nucleotides are TGTGCCAGCAGCCAAGGGACTAGCGGGACCTACGAGCAGTTCTTC. Protein sequence: CASSQGTSGTYEQFF. The genes are TRBV3-1 and TRBJ2-1; TRBD2 aligns across 12 bases. There are 15 residues in the CDR3. The germline gives CDR1 LGHDT, CDR2 YNNKEL (reference sequence). J was trimmed by 10 bases and V by 1 base; bases with no gene match: 5.

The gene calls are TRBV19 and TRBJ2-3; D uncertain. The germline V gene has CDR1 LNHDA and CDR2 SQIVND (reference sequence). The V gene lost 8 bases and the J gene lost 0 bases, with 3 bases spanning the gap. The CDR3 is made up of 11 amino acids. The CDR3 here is CASGSTDTQYF. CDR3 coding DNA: TGTGCCAGTGGAAGCACAGATACGCAGTATTTT.

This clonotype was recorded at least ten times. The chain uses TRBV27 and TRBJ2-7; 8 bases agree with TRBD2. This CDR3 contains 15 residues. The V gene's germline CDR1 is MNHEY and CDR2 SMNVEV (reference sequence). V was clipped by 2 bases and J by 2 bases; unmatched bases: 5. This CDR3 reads CASSLGGRQPYEQYF. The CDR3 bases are TGTGCCAGCAGTTTAGGCGGGAGGCAGCCCTACGAGCAGTACTTC.

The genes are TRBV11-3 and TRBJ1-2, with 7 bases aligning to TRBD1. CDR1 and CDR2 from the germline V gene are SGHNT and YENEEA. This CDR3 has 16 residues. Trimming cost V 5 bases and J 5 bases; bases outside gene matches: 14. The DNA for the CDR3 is TGTGCCAGCAGCGCAGGGACAGCCCAAGGATGGTATGGCTACACCTTC. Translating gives CASSAGTAQGWYGYTF.

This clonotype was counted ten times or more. The CDR3 region is CASSWGTVTAYGYTF. The CDR3 DNA follows: TGTGCCAGCAGCTGGGGGACAGTGACGGCCTATGGCTACACCTTC. The J gene is TRBJ1-2, the V gene TRBV7-8, with 7 positions matching TRBD1. V shed 4 bases and J 4 bases; nucleotides not matched to a gene: 9. Germline CDR1 reads SGHVS; CDR2 reads FQNEAQ. The CDR3 runs to 15 residues.